This T cell receptor (beta chain) was recovered during a study of tumor and adjacent non-tumor tissue in lung cancer. As to this clonotype: One junction end does not reproduce the germline sequence, and a read error may be involved.

The length of the CDR3 is 11 residues. Germline CDR1 is MNHEY and CDR2 is SVGEGT. The library came from three nested PCR rounds adapted from ARM-PCR protocols. TCRdb independently ran MiXCR on the multiplex PCR reads; one entry per CDR3 protein. The data contain 65,000 to 90,000 distinct CDR3 sequences, 75% to 90% of them singletons. No cell sorting was done before RNA was extracted from the tissue. The genes are TRBV6-2 or TRBV6-3 and TRBJ2-7; no firm D call. The TCR comes from a woman between 45 and 60 years old with non-small cell lung cancer. Material for sequencing was lung tumor tissue. CDR3 DNA sequence: TGTGCCAGCAGTTACGACCACGAGCATTACTTC. Translated: CASSYDHEHYF.